Given below is one T cell receptor beta chain in context. Its target is not known. Terminally differentiated effector memory CD45RA+ cells were left out of the naive CD8 fraction, which was CD45RO-negative and positively selected for CCR7. The assay was carried out at the deep level. Clones were sequenced by immunoSEQ multiplex PCR, and TCRdb holds only the in-frame ones, with some missing. The sample includes 2 million to 2.5 million clones, roughly 95% of them seen just once. This sample was included in a study of shared clonotypes between healthy human individuals. General study points: It was only blood that was sampled, and tissue repertoires likely differ.

The sequencing sample was made of naive CD8+ T cells sorted from blood. This sequence was found in a man aged 18 to 30 in good health.

In nucleotides, the CDR3 is TGTGCCAGCCACAGCCCAACAGGGGGCACTGAAGCTTTCTTT. Protein product: CASHSPTGGTEAFF. V and J are TRBV28 and TRBJ1-1; 8 nucleotides line up with TRBD1. V lost 8 bases, J lost 4 bases, and 9 bases stayed unmatched. The CDR3 is made up of 14 amino acids. Germline V lookup: CDR1 MDHEN, CDR2 SYDVKM.